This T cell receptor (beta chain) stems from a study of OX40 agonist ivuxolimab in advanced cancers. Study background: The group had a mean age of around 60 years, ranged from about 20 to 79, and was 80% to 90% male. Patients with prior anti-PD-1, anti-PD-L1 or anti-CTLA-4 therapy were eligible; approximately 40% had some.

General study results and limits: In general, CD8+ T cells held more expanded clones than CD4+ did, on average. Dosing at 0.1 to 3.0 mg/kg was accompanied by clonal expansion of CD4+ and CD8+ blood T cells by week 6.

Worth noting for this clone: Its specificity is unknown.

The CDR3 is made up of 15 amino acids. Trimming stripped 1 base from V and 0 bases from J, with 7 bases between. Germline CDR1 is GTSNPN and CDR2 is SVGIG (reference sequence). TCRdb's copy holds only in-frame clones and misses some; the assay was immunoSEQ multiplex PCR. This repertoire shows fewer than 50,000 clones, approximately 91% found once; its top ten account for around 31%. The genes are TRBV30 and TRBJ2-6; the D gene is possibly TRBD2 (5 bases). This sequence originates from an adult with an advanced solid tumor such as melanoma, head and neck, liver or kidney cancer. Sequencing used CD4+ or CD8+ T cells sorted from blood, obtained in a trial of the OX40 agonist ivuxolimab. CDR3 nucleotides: TGTGCCTGGAGTGGCGGGCCCTCTGGGGCCAACGTCCTGACTTTC. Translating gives CAWSGGPSGANVLTF.